This T cell receptor (beta chain) was recorded in a study of shared clonotypes between healthy human individuals. Overall study results and limits: An anticipated effect of sequencing depth on clonotype sharing among donors was recognized. Non-shared clonotypes showed lower generation probabilities than clonotypes common to all four donors. Sampling was confined to blood; repertoires within tissues likely differ.

On this clone itself: No antigen is known for it.

The V gene end was trimmed by 6 bases and the J gene end by 7 bases; junction bases not matched to a gene: 12. This CDR3 contains 15 residues. Per germline, CDR1 MNHEY and CDR2 SVGAGI. Evenly divided among several immunoSEQ plates was the genomic DNA of each subset. Data came from immunoSEQ multiplex PCR; TCRdb stores just in-frame clones and leaves some out. The data show fewer than 200,000 clones, about 93% seen once. The V gene is TRBV6-5, the J gene TRBJ2-7; 10 bases match TRBD2. The receptor was derived from a woman aged 30 to 39 in good health. The sequenced sample was naive CD4+ T cells sorted from blood. Subset noted: CD45RA+ positively selected. This CDR3 reads CASSDLAGAHREQYF. The CDR3 region has the DNA TGTGCCAGCAGCGACCTAGCGGGAGCTCATCGAGAGCAGTACTTC.